A selection of T cell receptor beta chains follows, all from one sample in a study of T cell repertoires in cytomegalovirus infection. TCRdb reprocessed the reads via MiXCR and lists one record per CDR3 protein. The table includes around 200,000 distinct CDR3 sequences, about 17% detected once. The material sequenced was CD8+ T cells from PBMCs. These TCRs come from a human donor in good health (CMV status not recorded). Some clones in this sample may be carry-over from other donors' samples. The conserved cysteine and the conserved F or W are not part of the CDR3 here.

cdr3_length: 18; v_call: TRBV6-5; j_call: TRBJ2-7; cdr3_aa: ASSYELETDPRGKIYEQY
cdr3_length: 12; v_call: TRBV6-6; j_call: TRBJ2-1; cdr3_aa: ASSYTGRYNEQF
cdr3_length: 12; v_call: TRBV12-3/TRBV12-4; j_call: TRBJ2-3; cdr3_aa: ASKQSGWTDTQY
cdr3_length: 11; v_call: TRBV19; j_call: TRBJ2-7; cdr3_aa: ASSFTGIYEQY
cdr3_length: 13; v_call: TRBV6-2/TRBV6-3; j_call: TRBJ2-5; cdr3_aa: ASSYGLRDGETQY
cdr3_length: 16; v_call: TRBV27; j_call: TRBJ2-1; cdr3_aa: ASSLSPTGLSSYNEQF
cdr3_length: 11; v_call: TRBV15; j_call: TRBJ2-3; cdr3_aa: ATSGESTDTQY
cdr3_length: 10; v_call: TRBV5-5; j_call: TRBJ2-7; cdr3_aa: ASSVDTYEQY
cdr3_length: 16; v_call: TRBV7-2; j_call: TRBJ1-1; cdr3_aa: ASSSGSGIGQMNTEAF
cdr3_length: 11; v_call: TRBV30; j_call: TRBJ1-5; cdr3_aa: AWSSVGGQPQH
cdr3_length: 13; v_call: TRBV28; j_call: TRBJ2-3; cdr3_aa: ASSSLTGGTDTQY
cdr3_length: 12; v_call: TRBV7-2; j_call: TRBJ2-5; cdr3_aa: ASSFPGEEETQY
cdr3_length: 12; v_call: TRBV5-1; j_call: TRBJ2-1; cdr3_aa: ASSLSSGGSEQF
cdr3_length: 13; v_call: TRBV7-2; j_call: TRBJ2-5; cdr3_aa: ASSFKGLGQETQY
cdr3_length: 13; v_call: TRBV14; j_call: TRBJ2-7; cdr3_aa: ASSQDAVSSDEQY
cdr3_length: 13; v_call: TRBV19; j_call: TRBJ2-7; cdr3_aa: ASSAAGTGTYEQY
cdr3_length: 13; v_call: TRBV11-3; j_call: TRBJ1-3; cdr3_aa: ASSLGPGPENTIY
cdr3_length: 14; v_call: TRBV12-3/TRBV12-4; j_call: TRBJ1-5; cdr3_aa: ASSLRGGGARQPQH
cdr3_length: 12; v_call: TRBV11-1; j_call: TRBJ2-1; cdr3_aa: ASSPARLLEEQF
cdr3_length: 12; v_call: TRBV7-9; j_call: TRBJ1-6; cdr3_aa: ASSTGQYNSPLH
cdr3_length: 12; v_call: TRBV28; j_call: TRBJ2-3; cdr3_aa: ASSLERGADTQY
cdr3_length: 12; v_call: TRBV7-9; j_call: TRBJ1-5; cdr3_aa: ASSTQGWNQPQH
cdr3_length: 9; v_call: TRBV12-3/TRBV12-4; j_call: TRBJ2-3; cdr3_aa: ASSLGDTQY
cdr3_length: 14; v_call: TRBV7-9; j_call: TRBJ2-1; cdr3_aa: ASSFPTSGRSNEQF
cdr3_length: 11; v_call: TRBV6-2/TRBV6-3; j_call: TRBJ2-3; cdr3_aa: ASSYLLVDTQY
cdr3_length: 15; v_call: TRBV7-2; j_call: TRBJ1-2; cdr3_aa: ASSPAGTMGANYGYT
cdr3_length: 13; v_call: TRBV6-5; j_call: TRBJ2-2; cdr3_aa: ASSYFTTNTGELF
cdr3_length: 13; v_call: TRBV6-1; j_call: TRBJ1-5; cdr3_aa: ASIYRGSRDQPQH
cdr3_length: 14; v_call: TRBV11-1; j_call: TRBJ1-6; cdr3_aa: ASSFHRGTKNSPLH
cdr3_length: 12; v_call: TRBV7-2; j_call: TRBJ2-7; cdr3_aa: ASSSPRAPYEQY
cdr3_length: 12; v_call: TRBV7-2; j_call: TRBJ2-5; cdr3_aa: ASSFTTGVETQY
cdr3_length: 12; v_call: TRBV7-6; j_call: TRBJ2-7; cdr3_aa: ASSLGGQGYEQY
cdr3_length: 14; v_call: TRBV6-6; j_call: TRBJ2-7; cdr3_aa: ASSYSPAGALYEQY
cdr3_length: 14; v_call: TRBV7-2; j_call: TRBJ2-3; cdr3_aa: ASSVPAGGYTDTQY
cdr3_length: 13; v_call: TRBV7-2; j_call: TRBJ1-1; cdr3_aa: ASSPLQGLNTEAF
cdr3_length: 13; v_call: TRBV7-9; j_call: TRBJ2-7; cdr3_aa: ASTHPAGGRYEQY
cdr3_length: 11; v_call: TRBV28; j_call: TRBJ2-5; cdr3_aa: ASSLRPEETQY
cdr3_length: 13; v_call: TRBV7-9; j_call: TRBJ2-1; cdr3_aa: ASSPRGGPDNEQF
cdr3_length: 14; v_call: TRBV4-1; j_call: TRBJ1-1; cdr3_aa: ASSLGQGVAHTEAF
cdr3_length: 13; v_call: TRBV7-8; j_call: TRBJ2-2; cdr3_aa: ASSLRQVPSGELF
cdr3_length: 10; v_call: TRBV20-1; j_call: TRBJ2-7; cdr3_aa: SATPEGLRAY
cdr3_length: 12; v_call: TRBV6-2/TRBV6-3; j_call: TRBJ2-1; cdr3_aa: ACGVGGRLDEQF
cdr3_length: 13; v_call: TRBV7-2; j_call: TRBJ2-1; cdr3_aa: ASSFGDRELDEQF
cdr3_length: 11; v_call: TRBV25-1; j_call: TRBJ2-7; cdr3_aa: ASSDLGTYEQY
cdr3_length: 12; v_call: TRBV5-1; j_call: TRBJ2-1; cdr3_aa: ASSWSLTGNEQF
cdr3_length: 13; v_call: TRBV28; j_call: TRBJ2-3; cdr3_aa: ASTLTGGPTDTQY
cdr3_length: 10; v_call: TRBV12-3/TRBV12-4; j_call: TRBJ1-1; cdr3_aa: ASSFGGIEAF
cdr3_length: 12; v_call: TRBV24-1; j_call: TRBJ1-2; cdr3_aa: ATSDLGLDYGYT
cdr3_length: 10; v_call: TRBV20-1; j_call: TRBJ1-2; cdr3_aa: SARPVNYGYT
cdr3_length: 17; v_call: TRBV12-5; j_call: TRBJ1-1; cdr3_aa: ASGLVSQLYSFEGTEAF
cdr3_length: 14; v_call: TRBV29-1; j_call: TRBJ1-1; cdr3_aa: SPIVWDSELSSGAF
cdr3_length: 10; v_call: TRBV6-2/TRBV6-3; j_call: TRBJ1-2; cdr3_aa: ASLRVSYGYT
cdr3_length: 12; v_call: TRBV20-1; j_call: TRBJ1-2; cdr3_aa: SAGSGTGNYGYT
cdr3_length: 15; v_call: TRBV6-2/TRBV6-3; j_call: TRBJ2-1; cdr3_aa: ASSYSSQGNSYNEQF